This T cell receptor beta chain was sequenced in a study of shared clonotypes between healthy human individuals. The assay was immunoSEQ multiplex PCR, and TCRdb's table has in-frame clones only and misses some. This sample has 500,000 to 650,000 clones, with around 76% found just once. CDR3 length: 17 amino acids. Germline values: CDR1 SGHRS, CDR2 YFSETQ. The V gene end was trimmed by 3 bases and the J gene end by 1 base; junction bases not matched to a gene: 10. The TCR comes from a woman between 40 and 55 years old in good health. Some clones in this sample may be carry-over from other donors' samples. V usage is TRBV5-1 and J usage is TRBJ2-5, with TRBD1 matching 9 bases. Sequenced material: PBMCs. In DNA, the CDR3 is TGCGCCAGCAGCTGGAACCCGGGACAGGGCACCCAAGAGACCCAGTACTTC. Translated: CASSWNPGQGTQETQYF. Full variable domain (rest looked up from reference TRBV5-1 and TRBJ2-5): KAGVTQTPRYLIKTRGQQVTLSCSPISGHRSVSWYQQTPGQGLQFLFEYFSETQRNKGNFPGRFSGRQFSNSRSEMNVSTLELGDSALYLCASSWNPGQGTQETQYFGPGTRLLVL.